This T cell receptor (beta chain) was captured by sequencing in a study of T cells in Graves' hyperthyroidism and ophthalmopathy. This clonotype was seen repeatedly, ten times or more. After removal of 0 bases from V and 6 bases from J, the junction contained 6 bases not matched to a gene. The CDR3 has 15 residues. The germline CDR1 and CDR2 sequences are LNHNV and YYDKDF (reference sequence). Template material for amplifying TCR beta CDR3 regions consisted of RNA transcripts. Researchers ran a first-round RT-PCR on the TCR CDR3 using the HTBI primer set. TCRdb analysed the multiplex PCR reads with MiXCR anew, one entry per CDR3 protein. This sample has roughly 600,000 distinct CDR3 sequences, with about 14% found just once.

The receptor was derived from a woman in her 50s with Graves' ophthalmopathy. Sequencing was done on a sample of blood. This chain links TRBV15 with TRBJ1-1, with 8 bases matching TRBD1. CDR3 amino acids: CATSRDRTGRAEAFF. CDR3 nucleotides: TGTGCCACCAGCAGAGATCGGACAGGGAGGGCTGAAGCTTTCTTT. Filled out from reference TRBV15 and TRBJ1-1, the complete variable domain reads DAMVIQNPRYQVTQFGKPVTLSCSQTLNHNVMYWYQQKSSQAPKLLFHYYDKDFNNEADTPDNFQSRRPNTSFCFLDIRSPGLGDTAMYLCATSRDRTGRAEAFFGQGTRLTVV.